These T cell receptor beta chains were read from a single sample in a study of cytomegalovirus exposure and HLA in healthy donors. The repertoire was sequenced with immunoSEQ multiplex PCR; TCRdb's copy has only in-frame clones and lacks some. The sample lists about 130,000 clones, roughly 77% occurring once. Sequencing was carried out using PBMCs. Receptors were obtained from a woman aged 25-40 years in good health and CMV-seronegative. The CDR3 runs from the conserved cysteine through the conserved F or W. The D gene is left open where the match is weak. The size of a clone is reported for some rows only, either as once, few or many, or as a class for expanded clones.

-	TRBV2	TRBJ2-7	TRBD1	CASRDRGNYEQYF	TGTGCCAGCAGGGACAGGGGAAACTACGAGCAGTACTTC
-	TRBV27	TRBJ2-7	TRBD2	CASSLWEGYEQYF	TGTGCCAGCAGTTTATGGGAGGGGTACGAGCAGTACTTC
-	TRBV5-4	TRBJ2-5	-	CASSLGNRAQETQYF	TGTGCCAGCAGCTTGGGGAACAGAGCCCAAGAGACCCAGTACTTC
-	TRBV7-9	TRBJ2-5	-	CPSSPAVWRQETQYF	TGTCCCAGCAGCCCCGCCGTATGGAGACAAGAGACCCAGTACTTC
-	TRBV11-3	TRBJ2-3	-	CASSVATDTQYF	TGTGCCAGCAGCGTAGCGACAGATACGCAGTATTTT
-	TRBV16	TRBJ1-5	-	CASSQFLDQPQHF	TGTGCCAGCAGCCAATTTCTTGATCAGCCCCAGCATTTT
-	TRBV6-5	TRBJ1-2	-	CASSYRPSREGYTF	TGTGCCAGCAGTTACCGTCCTTCCCGGGAAGGCTACACCTTC
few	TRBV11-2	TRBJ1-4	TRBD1	CASSPGQGNEKLFF	TGTGCCAGCAGCCCAGGACAGGGGAATGAAAAACTGTTTTTT
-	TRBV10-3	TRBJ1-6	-	CASRAGNSPLHF	TGTGCCTCTCGGGCGGGAAATTCACCCCTCCACTTT
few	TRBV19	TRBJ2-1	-	CASSMEGPNEQFF	TGTGCCAGTAGTATGGAGGGCCCCAATGAGCAGTTCTTC
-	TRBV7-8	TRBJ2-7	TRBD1	CASSFGQGEVYEQYF	TGTGCCAGCAGCTTCGGACAGGGGGAAGTCTACGAGCAGTACTTC
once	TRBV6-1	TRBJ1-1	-	CASSEGQLNTEAFF	TGTGCCAGCAGTGAAGGACAGCTAAACACTGAAGCTTTCTTT
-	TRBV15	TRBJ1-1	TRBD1	CATSAGTGDTNTEAFF	TGTGCCACCAGCGCCGGGACAGGGGATACGAACACTGAAGCTTTCTTT
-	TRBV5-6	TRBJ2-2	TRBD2	CASSFLSSGRTGELFF	TGTGCCAGCAGCTTTTTATCCAGCGGGAGGACCGGGGAGCTGTTTTTT
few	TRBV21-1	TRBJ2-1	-	CASSKSGGRDNEQFF	TGTGCCAGCAGCAAATCGGGGGGTAGGGACAATGAGCAGTTCTTC
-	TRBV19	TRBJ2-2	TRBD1	CASRNPGQSITGELFF	TGTGCCAGTAGGAATCCGGGACAGAGTATCACCGGGGAGCTGTTTTTT
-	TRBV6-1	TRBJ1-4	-	CASSMDTATNEKLFF	TGTGCCAGCAGTATGGACACAGCAACTAATGAAAAACTGTTTTTT
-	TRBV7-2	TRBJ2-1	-	CASSRNPITTGGVNEQFF	TGTGCCAGCAGCCGCAATCCCATCACCACAGGGGGGGTTAATGAGCAGTTCTTC
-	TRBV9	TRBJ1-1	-	CASSVVSRFEAFF	TGTGCCAGCAGCGTAGTGAGCCGGTTTGAAGCTTTCTTT
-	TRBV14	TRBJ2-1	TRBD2	CASSQSSGSGEQFF	TGTGCCAGCAGCCAGTCCAGCGGGAGTGGTGAGCAGTTCTTC
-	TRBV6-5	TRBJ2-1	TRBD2	CASSYSWLAGGNEQFF	TGTGCCAGCAGTTACTCGTGGCTAGCGGGAGGGAATGAGCAGTTCTTC
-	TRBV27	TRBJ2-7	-	CASSLGTGTSARREQYF	TGTGCCAGCAGTTTAGGAACCGGGACATCAGCCCGCAGAGAGCAGTACTTC
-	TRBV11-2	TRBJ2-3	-	CASSAHGGDTQYF	TGTGCCAGCAGCGCGCATGGCGGAGATACGCAGTATTTT
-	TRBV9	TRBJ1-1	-	CASSVDPGTTNTEAFF	TGTGCCAGCAGCGTAGATCCCGGGACAACCAACACTGAAGCTTTCTTT
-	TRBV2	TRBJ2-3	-	CASNVLDTQYF	TGTGCCAGCAATGTACTGGATACGCAGTATTTT